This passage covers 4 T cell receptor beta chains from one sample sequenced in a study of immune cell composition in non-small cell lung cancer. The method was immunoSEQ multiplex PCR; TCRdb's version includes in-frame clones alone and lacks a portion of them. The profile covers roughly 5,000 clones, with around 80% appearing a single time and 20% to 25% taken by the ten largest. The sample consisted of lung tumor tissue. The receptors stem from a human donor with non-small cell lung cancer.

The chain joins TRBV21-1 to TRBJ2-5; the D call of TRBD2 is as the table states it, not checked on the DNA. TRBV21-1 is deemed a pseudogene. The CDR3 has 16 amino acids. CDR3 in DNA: TGTGCCAGCAGCCCCCGGGGTGACATCGAGGAGGAGACCCAGTACTTC. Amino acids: CASSPRGDIEEETQYF.

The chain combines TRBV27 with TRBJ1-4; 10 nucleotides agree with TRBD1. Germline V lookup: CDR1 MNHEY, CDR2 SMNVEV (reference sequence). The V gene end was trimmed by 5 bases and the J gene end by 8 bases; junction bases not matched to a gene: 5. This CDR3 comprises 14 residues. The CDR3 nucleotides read TGTGCCAGCAGTGGACAGGGGGTAAGGGAAAAACTGTTTTTT. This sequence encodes CASSGQGVREKLFF.

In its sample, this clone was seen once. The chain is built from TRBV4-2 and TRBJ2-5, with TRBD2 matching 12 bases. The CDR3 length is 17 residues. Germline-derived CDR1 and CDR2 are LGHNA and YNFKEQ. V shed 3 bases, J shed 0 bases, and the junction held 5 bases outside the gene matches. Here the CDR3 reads CASSQYTSGGYQETQYF. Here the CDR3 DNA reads TGTGCCAGCAGCCAGTATACTAGCGGGGGGTACCAAGAGACCCAGTACTTC.

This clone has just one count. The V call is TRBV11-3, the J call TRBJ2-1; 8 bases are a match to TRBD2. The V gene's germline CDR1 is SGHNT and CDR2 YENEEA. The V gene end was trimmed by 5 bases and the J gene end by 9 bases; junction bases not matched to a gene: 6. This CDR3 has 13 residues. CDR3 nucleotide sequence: TGTGCCAGCAGCCCTACCCGGGGGGGTGAGCAGTTCTTC. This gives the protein CASSPTRGGEQFF.